This entry concerns a single T cell receptor beta chain. The antigen remains undetermined. Unique molecular identifiers were incorporated during preparation of the TCRbeta library. TCRdb reprocessed the PCR reads with MiXCR, giving one entry per CDR3 protein. Among about 15,000 distinct CDR3 sequences listed, roughly 5.6% were seen once. These data belong to a study of T-cell reconstitution after alpha-beta-depleted transplantation in children. With 4 bases clipped from V and 2 bases from J, the junction kept 5 bases outside the gene matches. From germline, CDR1 is SGDLS and CDR2 YYNGEE. The length of the CDR3 is 16 residues. Study-level findings and limits: Several hundred expanded graft clones reportedly supplied alpha-beta T cells about two months after transplant. A year post-transplant, T-cell counts and diversity derived mostly from newly produced T cells. Surviving recipient T cells and thymic progenitors produced the high day-60 TCRbeta diversity seen in some patients.

The specimen comprised PBMCs, sampled before TCRalphabeta/CD19-depleted stem cell transplant. The sequence was obtained from a boy younger than 18 with acute lymphoblastic leukemia, due to receive a stem cell transplant. The rearrangement links TRBV9 to TRBJ2-3; TRBD2 matches at 12 bases. Here the CDR3 reads CASSPGTSGSTDTQYF. The CDR3 DNA sequence: TGTGCCAGCAGCCCTGGGACTAGCGGGTCCACAGATACGCAGTATTTT.